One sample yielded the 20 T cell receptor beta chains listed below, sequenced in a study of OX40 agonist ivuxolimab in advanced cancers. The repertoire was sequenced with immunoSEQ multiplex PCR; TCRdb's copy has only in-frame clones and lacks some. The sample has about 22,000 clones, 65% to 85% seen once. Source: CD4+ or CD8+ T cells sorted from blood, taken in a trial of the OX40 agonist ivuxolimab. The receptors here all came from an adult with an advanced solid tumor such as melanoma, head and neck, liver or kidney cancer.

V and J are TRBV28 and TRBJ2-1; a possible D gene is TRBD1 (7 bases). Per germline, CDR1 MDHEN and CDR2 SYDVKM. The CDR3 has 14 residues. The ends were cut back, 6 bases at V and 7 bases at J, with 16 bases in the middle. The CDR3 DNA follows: TGTGCCAGCAGCCCACCAGGGGGGATTAATGAGCAGTTCTTC. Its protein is CASSPPGGINEQFF.

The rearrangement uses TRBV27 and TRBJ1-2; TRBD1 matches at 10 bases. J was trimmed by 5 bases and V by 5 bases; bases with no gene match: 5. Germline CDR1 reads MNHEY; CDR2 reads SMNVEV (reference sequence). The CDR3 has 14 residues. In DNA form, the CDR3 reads TGTGCCAGCAGTCTGTGGGGACAGGGGTATGGCTACACCTTC. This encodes CASSLWGQGYGYTF.

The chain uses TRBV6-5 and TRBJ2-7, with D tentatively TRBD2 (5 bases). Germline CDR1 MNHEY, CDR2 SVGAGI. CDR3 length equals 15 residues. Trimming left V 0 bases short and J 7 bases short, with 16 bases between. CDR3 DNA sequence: TGTGCCAGCAGTTACTCGACGGGTCCGACGGGGGAGCAGTACTTC. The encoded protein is CASSYSTGPTGEQYF.

Here the CDR3 DNA reads TGTGCCAGCAGCGGAATTGTGGGGGCGAGCTCCTACGAGCAGTACTTC. It codes for CASSGIVGASSYEQYF. The chain is built from TRBV7-9 and TRBJ2-7; tentative D call: TRBD1 (6 bases). The CDR3 spans 16 residues. The V end was cut by 5 bases, the J end by 0 bases, with 17 bases between. Germline values: CDR1 SEHNR, CDR2 FQNEAQ (reference sequence).

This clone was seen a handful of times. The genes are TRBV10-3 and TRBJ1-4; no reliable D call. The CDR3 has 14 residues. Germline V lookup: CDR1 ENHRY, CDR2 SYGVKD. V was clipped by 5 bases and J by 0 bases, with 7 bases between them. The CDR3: CAISPISTNEKLFF. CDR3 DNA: TGTGCCATCAGTCCAATTTCAACTAATGAAAAACTGTTTTTT.

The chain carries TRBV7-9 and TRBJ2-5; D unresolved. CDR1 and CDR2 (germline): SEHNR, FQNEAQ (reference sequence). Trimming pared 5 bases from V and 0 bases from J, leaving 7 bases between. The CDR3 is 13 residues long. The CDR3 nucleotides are TGTGCCAGCAGCCTAGGGTACCAAGAGACCCAGTACTTC. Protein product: CASSLGYQETQYF.

Here the CDR3 DNA reads TGTGCCAGCAGCGTCGATGGGACTAGCGGGGGTGGGCAGTTCTTC. It codes for CASSVDGTSGGGQFF. The genes are TRBV9 and TRBJ2-1; 14 bases are a match to TRBD2. The CDR3 sequence is 15 residues long. Trimming cost V 2 bases and J 12 bases; bases outside gene matches: 7. CDR1 SGDLS and CDR2 YYNGEE come from the germline V gene.

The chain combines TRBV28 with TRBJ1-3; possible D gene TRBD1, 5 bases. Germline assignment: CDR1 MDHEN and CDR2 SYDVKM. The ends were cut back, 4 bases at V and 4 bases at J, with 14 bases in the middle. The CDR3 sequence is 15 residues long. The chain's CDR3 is CASSSGGRDGNTIYF. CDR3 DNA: TGTGCCAGCAGTTCGGGGGGAAGGGACGGAAACACCATATATTTT.

CDR3 bases: TGTGCCAGCAGCCCCGAGTGGGCGGGGGTGGAAGAGACCCAGTACTTC. Its protein product is CASSPEWAGVEETQYF. The genes are TRBV7-9 and TRBJ2-5, with 7 bases that match TRBD2. The germline V gene has CDR1 SEHNR and CDR2 FQNEAQ (reference sequence). V shed 5 bases and J 3 bases; nucleotides not matched to a gene: 12. The CDR3 is 16 amino acids.

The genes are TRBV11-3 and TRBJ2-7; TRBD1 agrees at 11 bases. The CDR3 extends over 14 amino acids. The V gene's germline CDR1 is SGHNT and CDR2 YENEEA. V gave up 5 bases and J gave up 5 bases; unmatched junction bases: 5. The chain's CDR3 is CASSPGTGGNEQYF. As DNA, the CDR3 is TGTGCCAGCAGCCCAGGGACAGGGGGAAACGAGCAGTACTTC.

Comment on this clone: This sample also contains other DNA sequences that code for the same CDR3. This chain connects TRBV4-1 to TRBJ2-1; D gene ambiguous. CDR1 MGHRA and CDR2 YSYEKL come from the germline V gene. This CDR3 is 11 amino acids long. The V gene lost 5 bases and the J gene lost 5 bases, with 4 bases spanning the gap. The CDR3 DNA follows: TGCGCCAGCAGCTACGACAATGAGCAGTTCTTC. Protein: CASSYDNEQFF.

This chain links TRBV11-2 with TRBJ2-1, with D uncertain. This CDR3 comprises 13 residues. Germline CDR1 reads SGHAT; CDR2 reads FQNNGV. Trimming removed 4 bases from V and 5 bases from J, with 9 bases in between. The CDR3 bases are TGTGCCAGCAGCTATACAAGAAACAATGAGCAGTTCTTC. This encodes CASSYTRNNEQFF.

The CDR3, as DNA: TGTGCCAGCAGCTCCGGGACTAGCACCTACAATGAGCAGTTCTTC. Translating gives CASSSGTSTYNEQFF. This chain joins TRBV7-8 and TRBJ2-1; 9 positions match TRBD2. The CDR3 length is 15 residues. Per germline, CDR1 SGHVS and CDR2 FQNEAQ. The V gene end was trimmed by 4 bases and the J gene end by 2 bases; junction bases not matched to a gene: 3.

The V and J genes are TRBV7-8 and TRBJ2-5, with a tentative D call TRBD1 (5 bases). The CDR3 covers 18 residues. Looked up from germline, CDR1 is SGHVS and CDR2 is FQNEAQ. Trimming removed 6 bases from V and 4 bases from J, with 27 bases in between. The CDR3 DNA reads TGTGCCAGCAGGCTACCGGGTAGTAGAGGTAAAGGGGCAGAGACCCAGTACTTC. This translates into CASRLPGSRGKGAETQYF.

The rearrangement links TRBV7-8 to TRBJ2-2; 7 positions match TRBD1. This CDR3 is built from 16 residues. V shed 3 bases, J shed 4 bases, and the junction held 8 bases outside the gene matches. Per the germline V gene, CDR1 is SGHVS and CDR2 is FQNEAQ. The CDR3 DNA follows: TGTGCCAGCAGCTTGCCAGGGGGAACGGGCACCGGGGAGCTGTTTTTT. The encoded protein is CASSLPGGTGTGELFF.

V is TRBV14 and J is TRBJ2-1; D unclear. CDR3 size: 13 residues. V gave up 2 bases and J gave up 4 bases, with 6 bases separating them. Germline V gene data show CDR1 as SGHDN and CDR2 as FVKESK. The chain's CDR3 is CASSQSNYNEQFF. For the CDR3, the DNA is TGTGCCAGCAGCCAATCCAATTACAATGAGCAGTTCTTC.

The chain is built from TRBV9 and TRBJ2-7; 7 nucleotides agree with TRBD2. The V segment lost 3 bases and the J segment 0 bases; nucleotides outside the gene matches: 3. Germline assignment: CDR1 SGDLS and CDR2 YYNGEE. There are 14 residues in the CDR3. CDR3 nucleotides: TGTGCCAGCAGCGCATCTAGCGGCTCCTACGAGCAGTACTTC. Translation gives CASSASSGSYEQYF. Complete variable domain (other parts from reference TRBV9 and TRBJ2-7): DSGVTQTPKHLITATGQRVTLRCSPRSGDLSVYWYQQSLDQGLQFLIQYYNGEERAKGNILERFSAQQFPDLHSELNLSSLELGDSALYFCASSASSGSYEQYFGPGTRLTVT.

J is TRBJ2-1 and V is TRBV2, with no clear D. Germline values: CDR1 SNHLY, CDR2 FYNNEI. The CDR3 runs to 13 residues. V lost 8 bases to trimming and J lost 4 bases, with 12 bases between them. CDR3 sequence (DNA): TGTGCCAGCGATCCCACGGGTTACAATGAGCAGTTCTTC. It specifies CASDPTGYNEQFF.

CDR3 sequence: CASSQGGAGVEAFF. The CDR3, as DNA: TGTGCCAGCAGCCAAGGAGGGGCGGGAGTAGAAGCTTTCTTT. The chain employs TRBV4-2 and TRBJ1-1; tentatively, D is TRBD1 (5 bases). In germline, CDR1 is LGHNA, CDR2 YNFKEQ. Trimming left V 1 base short and J 8 bases short, with 14 bases between. This CDR3 is built from 14 residues.

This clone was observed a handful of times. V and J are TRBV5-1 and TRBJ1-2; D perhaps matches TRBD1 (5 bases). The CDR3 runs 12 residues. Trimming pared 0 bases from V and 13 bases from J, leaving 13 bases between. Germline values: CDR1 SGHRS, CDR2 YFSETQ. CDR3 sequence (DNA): TGCGCCAGCAGCTTGGACAGGAGTCTCTCCACCTTC. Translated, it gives CASSLDRSLSTF.